What follows are 20 T cell receptor beta chains derived from one specimen sequenced in a study of blood T cell repertoires in COVID-19. TCRdb's table, derived via immunoSEQ multiplex PCR, lists solely in-frame clones and lacks some. The sample shows more than 250,000 clones, 85% to 90% of them seen only once. The sequencing sample was made of PBMCs or T cells enriched from blood (not recorded which). The receptors originated from a woman aged 18-35 years who had recovered from COVID-19.

This chain links TRBV11-2 with TRBJ2-3; the match to TRBD2 covers 10 bases. Germline V gene lookup returns CDR1 SGHAT and CDR2 FQNNGV. The V segment lost 0 bases and the J segment 7 bases; nucleotides outside the gene matches: 4. This CDR3 spans 15 amino acids. CDR3 sequence: CASSLDTSGVYTQYF. CDR3 coding DNA: TGTGCCAGCAGCTTAGATACTAGCGGGGTGTATACGCAGTATTTT.

The chain combines TRBV10-2 with TRBJ1-2; 9 nucleotides agree with TRBD1. V was clipped by 7 bases and J by 6 bases; unmatched bases: 9. Looked up from germline, CDR1 is WSHSY and CDR2 is SAAADI. The CDR3 runs 14 residues. As DNA, the CDR3 is TGCGCCAGCAAAACAGGGGGCGCTTTCCATGGCTACACCTTC. Translating gives CASKTGGAFHGYTF.

The chain carries TRBV2 and TRBJ2-7; D not certain. The length of the CDR3 is 12 residues. Per germline, CDR1 SNHLY and CDR2 FYNNEI. Trimming cost V 0 bases and J 11 bases, with 11 bases left between them. The CDR3 bases are TGTGCCAGCAGTGAAGCTTCGAGTTTCAAGTACTTC. Encoded protein: CASSEASSFKYF.

This chain joins TRBV24-1 and TRBJ2-7, with D possibly being TRBD1 (6 bases). This CDR3 has 16 amino acids. The V end was cut by 7 bases, the J end by 6 bases, with 24 bases between. Germline assignment: CDR1 KGHDR and CDR2 SFDVKD. The CDR3 here is CATRIPGTSSIGEQYF. CDR3 in DNA: TGTGCCACCAGAATTCCAGGGACAAGTTCAATCGGCGAGCAGTACTTC.

V usage is TRBV5-1 and J usage is TRBJ2-1; possibly TRBD2 for D (5 bases). Germline CDR1 is SGHRS and CDR2 is YFSETQ. The CDR3 covers 14 residues. The V and J ends lost 3 bases and 10 bases respectively, with 17 bases between them. The CDR3 coding sequence is TGCGCCAGCAGCTCTGAGGGCCTGTCCACAGAGCAGTTCTTC. It encodes CASSSEGLSTEQFF.

This chain joins TRBV28 and TRBJ2-1; 9 nucleotides agree with TRBD1. This CDR3 has 15 residues. V lost 2 bases to trimming and J lost 7 bases; unmatched junction nucleotides: 6. The germline V gene encodes CDR1 MDHEN and CDR2 SYDVKM. The CDR3 nucleotides read TGTGCCAGCAGTTTAGGGGACAGGGTAACGAATGAGCAGTTCTTC. Encoded protein: CASSLGDRVTNEQFF.

This clone was seen a few times. The chain joins TRBV4-1 to TRBJ2-3; 8 nucleotides align to TRBD2. V lost 0 bases, J lost 8 bases, and 13 bases stayed unmatched. Germline assignment: CDR1 MGHRA and CDR2 YSYEKL. The CDR3 loop spans 17 amino acids. Here the CDR3 DNA reads TGCGCCAGCAGCCAAGAATCGGCGGGGGGACCTCAGGGTACGCAGTATTTT. It specifies CASSQESAGGPQGTQYF.

The V call is TRBV7-9, the J call TRBJ2-5, with 7 bases aligning to TRBD2. Germline V gives CDR1 SEHNR, CDR2 FQNEAQ (reference sequence). The trim removed 7 bases at V and 2 bases at J, leaving 13 bases unmatched. CDR3 size: 16 residues. The CDR3 spells CASKRAGESQQETQYF. As DNA, the CDR3 is TGTGCCAGCAAGCGGGCGGGAGAGAGTCAACAAGAGACCCAGTACTTC.

The V call is TRBV28, the J call TRBJ2-5; TRBD1 might be the D (5 bases). CDR3 length: 14 amino acids. The germline CDR1 and CDR2 sequences are MDHEN and SYDVKM. Trimming left V 3 bases short and J 2 bases short, with 10 bases between. The CDR3 DNA reads as TGTGCCAGCAGTTTCTTCGACAGTCAAGAGACCCAGTACTTC. Amino acid sequence: CASSFFDSQETQYF.

The chain is built from TRBV7-2 and TRBJ2-1, with TRBD2 matching over 8 bases. CDR3 length equals 15 residues. Germline CDR1 reads SGHTA; CDR2 reads FQGNSA. V trimming: 0 bases; J trimming: 4 bases; junction bases outside the gene matches: 2. For the CDR3, the DNA is TGTGCCAGCAGCTTAGCTAGCGGGGAGTACAATGAGCAGTTCTTC. This translates into CASSLASGEYNEQFF.

J is TRBJ2-3 and V is TRBV18; no clear D. V was trimmed by 3 bases and J by 1 base, leaving 5 bases between them. Germline loops: CDR1 KGHSH, CDR2 LQKENI. The CDR3 covers 13 residues. CDR3 sequence (DNA): TGTGCCAGCTCACCTCGGGGCACAGATACGCAGTATTTT. Residues: CASSPRGTDTQYF.

The V call is TRBV6-6, the J call TRBJ2-2; 16 bases are a match to TRBD2. This CDR3 contains 17 residues. The V segment lost 5 bases and the J segment 5 bases; nucleotides outside the gene matches: 5. Germline CDR1 and CDR2: MNHNY and SVGAGI (reference sequence). DNA for the CDR3: TGTGCCAGCAGTCCGGGACTAGCGGGAGGGCATACCGGGGAGCTGTTTTTT. This sequence encodes CASSPGLAGGHTGELFF.

The chain links TRBV7-3 to TRBJ2-1, with TRBD2 identical over 11 bases. Trimming cost V 4 bases and J 6 bases; bases outside gene matches: 5. CDR1 SGHTA and CDR2 FQGTGA come from the germline V gene. The CDR3 is 15 amino acids. Here the CDR3 DNA reads TGTGCCAGCAGCTCAATAGCGGGGGGGCTCAATGAGCAGTTCTTC. Amino acids: CASSSIAGGLNEQFF.

This clone has only a few counts. V is TRBV12-3 or TRBV12-4 and J is TRBJ1-2; 8 nucleotides line up with TRBD1. This CDR3 has 12 residues. The V segment lost 10 bases and the J segment 5 bases; nucleotides outside the gene matches: 6. The CDR3 DNA sequence: TGTGCCATTGTCAGACAGGGGTATGGCTACACCTTC. Translating it yields CAIVRQGYGYTF.

The chain carries TRBV5-5 and TRBJ1-4; D gene unclear. V was shortened by 1 base and J by 8 bases, with 15 bases between the two germline ends. This CDR3 comprises 15 residues. CDR1 SGHKS and CDR2 YYEKEE come from the germline V gene (reference sequence). This chain's CDR3 is CASSLPPFESEKLFF. The CDR3 DNA sequence: TGTGCCAGCAGCTTGCCTCCCTTCGAGAGCGAAAAACTGTTTTTT.

This clone was detected a few times. Other DNA sequences in this sample translate to the same CDR3. This chain's CDR3 is CSVEGGQGADTQYF. CDR3 nucleotides: TGCAGCGTTGAAGGGGGACAGGGGGCCGATACGCAGTATTTT. The rearrangement joins TRBV29-1 to TRBJ2-3, with 12 positions matching TRBD1. This CDR3 spans 14 amino acids. V shed 1 base and J 6 bases; nucleotides not matched to a gene: 2. Germline values: CDR1 SQVTM, CDR2 ANQGSEA.

The chain uses TRBV29-1 and TRBJ1-1, with D tentatively TRBD1 (6 bases). There are 13 residues in the CDR3. Germline CDR1 is SQVTM and CDR2 is ANQGSEA. The V end lost 4 bases, the J end lost 2 bases, and 11 bases lay between the germline ends. The DNA of the CDR3 is TGCAGCGTTGCGGGGGGCTTAAACACTGAAGCTTTCTTT. Its translation is CSVAGGLNTEAFF.

The J gene is TRBJ1-2, the V gene TRBV5-1; the match to TRBD1 covers 10 bases. The length of the CDR3 is 14 residues. CDR1 is SGHRS, CDR2 YFSETQ, per germline. V dropped 4 bases and J dropped 5; count of bases not matched to a gene: 5. This chain's CDR3 is CASSGGQGGYGYTF. In DNA, the CDR3 is TGCGCCAGCAGCGGCGGACAGGGGGGATATGGCTACACCTTC. Filled out from reference TRBV5-1 and TRBJ1-2, the complete variable domain reads KAGVTQTPRYLIKTRGQQVTLSCSPISGHRSVSWYQQTPGQGLQFLFEYFSETQRNKGNFPGRFSGRQFSNSRSEMNVSTLELGDSALYLCASSGGQGGYGYTFGSGTRLTVV.

The chain employs TRBV27 and TRBJ2-7, with 14 bases identical to TRBD2. Losses at the gene ends were 2 bases for V and 5 bases for J; bases not matched to a gene: 8. From germline, CDR1 is MNHEY and CDR2 SMNVEV (reference sequence). The CDR3 length is 17 residues. The CDR3 nucleotides are TGTGCCAGCAGTTTAATAAGGTCGGGACTAGCGGGAGACGAGCAGTACTTC. Translating gives CASSLIRSGLAGDEQYF.

This chain links TRBV28 with TRBJ2-7; maybe TRBD2 (6 bases). Germline V gene data show CDR1 as MDHEN and CDR2 as SYDVKM. The CDR3 consists of 15 residues. Deletions cut 2 bases from V and 3 bases from J, with 14 bases between. The CDR3 sequence is CASSLDGLGGYEQYF. CDR3 DNA: TGTGCCAGCAGTTTAGATGGGCTCGGGGGCTACGAGCAGTACTTC.